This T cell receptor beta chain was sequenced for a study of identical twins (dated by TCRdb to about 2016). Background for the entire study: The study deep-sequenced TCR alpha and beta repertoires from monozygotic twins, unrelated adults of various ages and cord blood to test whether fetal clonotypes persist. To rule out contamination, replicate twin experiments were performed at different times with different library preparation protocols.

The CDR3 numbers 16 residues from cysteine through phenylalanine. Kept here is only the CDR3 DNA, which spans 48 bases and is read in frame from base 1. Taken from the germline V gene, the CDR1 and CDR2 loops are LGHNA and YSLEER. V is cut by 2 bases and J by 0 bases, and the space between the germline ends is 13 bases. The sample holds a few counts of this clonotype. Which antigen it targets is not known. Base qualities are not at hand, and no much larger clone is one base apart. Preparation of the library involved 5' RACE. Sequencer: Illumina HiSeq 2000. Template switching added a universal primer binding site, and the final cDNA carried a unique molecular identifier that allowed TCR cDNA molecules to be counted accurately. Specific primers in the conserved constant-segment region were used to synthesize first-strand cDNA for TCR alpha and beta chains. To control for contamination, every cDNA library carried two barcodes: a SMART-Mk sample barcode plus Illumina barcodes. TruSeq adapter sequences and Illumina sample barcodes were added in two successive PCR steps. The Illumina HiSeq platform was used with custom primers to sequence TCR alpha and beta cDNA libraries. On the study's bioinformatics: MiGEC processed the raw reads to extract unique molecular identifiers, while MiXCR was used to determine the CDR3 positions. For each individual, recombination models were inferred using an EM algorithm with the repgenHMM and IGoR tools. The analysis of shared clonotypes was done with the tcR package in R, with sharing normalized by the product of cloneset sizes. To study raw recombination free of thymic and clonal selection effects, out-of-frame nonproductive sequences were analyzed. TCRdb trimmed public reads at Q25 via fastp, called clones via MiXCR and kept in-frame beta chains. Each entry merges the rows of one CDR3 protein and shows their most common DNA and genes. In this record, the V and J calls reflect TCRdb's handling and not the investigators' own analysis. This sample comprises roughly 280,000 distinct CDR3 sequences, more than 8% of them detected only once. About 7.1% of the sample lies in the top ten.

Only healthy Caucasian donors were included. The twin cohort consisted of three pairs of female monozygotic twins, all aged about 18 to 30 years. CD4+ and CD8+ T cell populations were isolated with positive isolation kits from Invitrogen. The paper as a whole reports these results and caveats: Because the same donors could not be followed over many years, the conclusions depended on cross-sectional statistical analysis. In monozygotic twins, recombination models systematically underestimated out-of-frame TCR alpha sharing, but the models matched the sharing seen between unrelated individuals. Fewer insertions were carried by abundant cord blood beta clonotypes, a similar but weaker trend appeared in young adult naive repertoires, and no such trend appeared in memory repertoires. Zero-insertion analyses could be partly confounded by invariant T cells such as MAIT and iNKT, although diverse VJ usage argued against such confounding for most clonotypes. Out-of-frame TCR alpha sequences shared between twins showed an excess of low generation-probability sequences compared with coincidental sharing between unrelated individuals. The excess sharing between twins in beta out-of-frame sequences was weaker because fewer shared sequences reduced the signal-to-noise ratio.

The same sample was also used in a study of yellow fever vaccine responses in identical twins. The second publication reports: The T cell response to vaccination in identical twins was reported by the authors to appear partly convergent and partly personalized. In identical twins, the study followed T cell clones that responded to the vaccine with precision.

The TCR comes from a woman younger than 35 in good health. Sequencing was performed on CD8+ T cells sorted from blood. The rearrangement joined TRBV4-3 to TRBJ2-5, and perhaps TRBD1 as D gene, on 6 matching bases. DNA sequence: TGCGCCAGCAGCCAACGCCAGGGGAATTACCAAGAGACCCAGTACTTC. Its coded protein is CASSQRQGNYQETQYF.